This record covers a single TCR beta chain. Which antigen it targets is not known. No base qualities exist here, and no much larger clone lies one base off it. The CDR3 regions of human TCRbeta chains were analyzed by immunosequencing. From the authors' description of their analysis: Repertoire TCRs were checked for matches against a reference library of SARS-CoV-2-specific TCRs that had been generated using the MIRA antigen-specificity platform. Breadth was defined as the fraction of unique TCRs that were SARS-CoV-2-associated. Depth was defined as the fraction of total T cells that were SARS-CoV-2-associated. Each spike-specific TCR was assigned to its reactive spike region and to a CD4 or CD8 class using the MIRA data. Log10-transformed breadth and depth values were compared by one-way ANOVA with Sidak's multiple comparisons tests. TCRdb stores this immuneACCESS table with in-frame sequences only. Part of the clones is absent; in the studies checked, under half of the shortfall reflects unresolved V genes, and no reason is known for the rest. Clonal size and the V and J genes are those of that table, whereas D and trimming came from the DNA. The sample profile shows some 100,000 clones; more than 75% of them were found once. 3.5% to 4.5% of the sample is in the top ten clones.

The meaning of the sample's time point label: baseline before first vaccination. Taken with the paper, the label for treatment or condition translates to: meningococcal conjugate vaccine given as trial control. The vaccinee samples were drawn from two UK trials, COV001 and COV002, one of which was a single-blind randomized controlled phase 2/3 trial testing AZD1222 (ChAdOx1 nCoV-19) in healthy adults. For TCRbeta chain sequencing, PBMC samples were collected from trial participants at day 0 and at day 28 after the second dose. This sample is drawn from a study of T cell responses to AZD1222 COVID-19 vaccine (dated by TCRdb to the early 2020s). Broadly, across the study: TCR sequencing was performed for more than 230 trial participants, of whom 207 were given two doses of AZD1222 and 26 were given two doses of MenACWY control vaccine. Trial participants were enrolled into age subgroups of 18-55, 56-69 and 70-plus years, which contained around 150, 29 and 61 TCR-sequenced participants, respectively. Overall results and qualifications from the work: Participants were mostly white British and included more females than males, and it was suggested by the authors that clonal diversity may have been underestimated. Reportedly, almost half of the unique spike-specific TCRs recognized epitopes lying outside the regions that are mutated in the B.1.351 and B.1.1.7 variants. In the small 56-69-year group, the increase in depth fell short of significance, most likely because of low power. Conclusions about previously exposed vaccinees were limited because only a handful of AZD1222 recipients were SARS-CoV-2 seropositive at baseline. The vaccine-associated CD4 TCRs covered the entire spike protein, and the dominant responses fell in regions 160-218 and 743-854. After two AZD1222 doses, both the breadth and the depth of spike-specific TCRs were significantly higher than at day 0 and than in MenACWY recipients. Because no samples from the day 14 peak response were available, repertoires could be characterized only after the peak T cell response.

This sample comprised peripheral blood, obtained on day 0 of MenACWY control vaccination. The origin of this receptor is an adult in good health.

CDR3 sequence: CASSPRGQGAYNEQFF. The bases read TGCGCCAGCAGCCCCCGGGGCCAGGGGGCCTACAATGAGCAGTTCTTC. The V and J segments used are TRBV4-3 and TRBJ2-1; TRBD1 fits 7 bases in the junction. Relative to germline, V is missing 4 bases and J is missing 2 bases, with 8 bases of the junction outside any gene match. Reading from cysteine to phenylalanine, the CDR3 counts 16 amino acids. Of the read, only the CDR3 DNA is kept; its 48 bases are in frame from base 1. CDR1 and CDR2, looked up from the germline V gene, are LGHNA and YSLEER.